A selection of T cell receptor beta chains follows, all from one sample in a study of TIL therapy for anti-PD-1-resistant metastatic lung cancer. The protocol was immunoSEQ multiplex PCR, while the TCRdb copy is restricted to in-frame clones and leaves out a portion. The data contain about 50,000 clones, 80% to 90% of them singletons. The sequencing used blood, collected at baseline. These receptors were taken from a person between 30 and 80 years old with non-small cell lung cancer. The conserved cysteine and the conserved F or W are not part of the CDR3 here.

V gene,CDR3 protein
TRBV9,ASSGQGGNSYNSPLH
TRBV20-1,SASSGEQY
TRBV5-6,ASSLGDQETQY
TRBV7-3,ASSLAGANVLT
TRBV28,ASSRGGSGNTIY
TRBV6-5,ASSRTGNTEAF
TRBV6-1,ASSEVAGGPSTDTQY
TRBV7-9,ASSLTRNQPQH
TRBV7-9,ASSSGNYGYT
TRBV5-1,ASSLQGWGEKLF
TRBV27,ASSLSPTENIQY
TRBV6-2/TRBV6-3,ASSRDYGEQY
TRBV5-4,ASSPGPNTQY
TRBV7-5,ARSLARGGYEQY
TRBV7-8,ASDRGGFSGAGANVLT
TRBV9,ASSFSPGLPGETQY
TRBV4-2,ASSQERGSGYEQY
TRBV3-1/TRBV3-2,ASSSSVNRQETQY
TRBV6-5,ASRREAGELF
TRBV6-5,ASSYQSQAYEQY
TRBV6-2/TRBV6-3,ASSSETYYGYT
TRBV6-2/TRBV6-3,ASSLAPSYEQY
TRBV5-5,ASSSGAALSEQY
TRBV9,ASSVRVDQPQH
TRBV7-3,ASSSDRDRPLF
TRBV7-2,ASRAREGNSPLH
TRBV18,ASSPRPSLTGRTEAF
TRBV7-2,ASSPGQGLTYEQY
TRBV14,ASSQEGVYEQY
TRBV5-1,ASRGLAGGGIGAKNIQY
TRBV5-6,ASSLTLGSAGELF
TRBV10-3,AISDGLLTDTQY
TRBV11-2,ASSLDRARKETQY
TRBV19,ASSIDHSGGANEQF
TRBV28,ASSLSGHTIY
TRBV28,ASRGVWSSYEQY
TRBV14,ASSRQNTGELF
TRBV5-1,ASSPGTISSYEQY
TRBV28,ASSTGGQETQY
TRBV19,ASTSEQVNEAF
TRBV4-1,ASSHPPTGLNTEAF